The entry that follows covers one T cell receptor beta chain sequence. This sample stems from a study of blood T cell repertoires in COVID-19. The overall study: Sites in the United States, Italy and Spain provided acute and convalescent COVID-19 samples. In each case, the material was cDNA or gDNA derived from T cells, B-cell-depleted T cells, or PBMCs.

As processed by the authors: Reference gene primer amplification yielded estimated nucleated cell counts. The method was immunoSEQ multiplex PCR; TCRdb's version includes in-frame clones alone and lacks a portion of them. V, J and clone size derive from that table, while D and trimming were established from the DNA sequence. Among fewer than 110,000 clones listed, around 84% were seen once. The CDR3 consists of 15 residues. V was pared by 0 bases and J by 4 bases, with 13 bases between. From germline, CDR1 is SGHDT and CDR2 YYEEEE. The source material was peripheral blood. V gene TRBV5-6 combines with J gene TRBJ1-2, with a possible D match to TRBD1 (5 bases). This clonotype was obtained from a woman in her 70s with active or convalescent COVID-19. The CDR3 loop reads CASSLAAGVSYGYTF. The CDR3 DNA is TGTGCCAGCAGCTTGGCTGCGGGGGTCAGCTATGGCTACACCTTC.